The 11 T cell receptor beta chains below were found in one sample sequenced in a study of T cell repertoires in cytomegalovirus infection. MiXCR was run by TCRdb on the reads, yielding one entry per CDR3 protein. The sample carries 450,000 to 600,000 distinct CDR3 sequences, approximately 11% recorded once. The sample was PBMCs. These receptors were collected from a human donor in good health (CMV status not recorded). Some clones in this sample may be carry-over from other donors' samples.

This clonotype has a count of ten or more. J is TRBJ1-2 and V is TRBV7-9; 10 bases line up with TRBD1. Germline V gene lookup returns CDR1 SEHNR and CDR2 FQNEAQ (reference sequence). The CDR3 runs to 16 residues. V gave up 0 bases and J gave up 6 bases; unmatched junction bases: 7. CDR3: CASSLAPDRGLDGYTF. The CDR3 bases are TGTGCCAGCAGCTTAGCCCCTGACAGGGGGCTCGATGGCTACACCTTC.

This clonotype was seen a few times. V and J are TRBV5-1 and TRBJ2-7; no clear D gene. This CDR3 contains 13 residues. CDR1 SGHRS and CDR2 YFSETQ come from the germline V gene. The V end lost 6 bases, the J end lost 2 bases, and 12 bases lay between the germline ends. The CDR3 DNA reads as TGCGCCAGCAACCTGGCCGGAACCTACGAGCAGTACTTC. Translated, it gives CASNLAGTYEQYF.

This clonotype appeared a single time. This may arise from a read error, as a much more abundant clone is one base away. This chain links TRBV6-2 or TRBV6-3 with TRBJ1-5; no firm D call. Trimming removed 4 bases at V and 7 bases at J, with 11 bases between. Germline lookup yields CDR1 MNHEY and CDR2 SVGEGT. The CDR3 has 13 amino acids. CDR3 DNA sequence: TGTGCCAGCAGTTCCTCAACGAGGCAGCCCCAGCATTTT. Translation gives CASSSSTRQPQHF.

CDR3 sequence (DNA): TGCAGTGCACCGGAGAGCTCCTACAATGAGCAGTTCTTC. Translating it yields CSAPESSYNEQFF. This sequence joins TRBV20-1 and TRBJ2-1; D unclear. Germline V lookup: CDR1 DFQATT, CDR2 SNEGSKA (reference sequence). The CDR3 totals 13 residues. Trimming took 6 bases from V and 0 from J, leaving 9 bases between them.

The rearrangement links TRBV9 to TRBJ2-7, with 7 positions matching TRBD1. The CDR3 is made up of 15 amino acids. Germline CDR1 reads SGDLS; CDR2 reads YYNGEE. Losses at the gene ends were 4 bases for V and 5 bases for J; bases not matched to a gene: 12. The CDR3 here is CASSYEGRGFDEQYF. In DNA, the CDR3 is TGTGCCAGCAGCTATGAGGGCAGGGGGTTCGACGAGCAGTACTTC.

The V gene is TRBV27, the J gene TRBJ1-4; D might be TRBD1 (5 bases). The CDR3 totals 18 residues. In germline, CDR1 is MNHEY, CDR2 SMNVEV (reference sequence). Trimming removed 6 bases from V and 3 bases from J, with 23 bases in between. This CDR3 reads CASSPSIIVGAANEKLFF. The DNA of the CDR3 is TGTGCCAGCAGCCCCTCCATTATTGTCGGGGCAGCTAATGAAAAACTGTTTTTT.

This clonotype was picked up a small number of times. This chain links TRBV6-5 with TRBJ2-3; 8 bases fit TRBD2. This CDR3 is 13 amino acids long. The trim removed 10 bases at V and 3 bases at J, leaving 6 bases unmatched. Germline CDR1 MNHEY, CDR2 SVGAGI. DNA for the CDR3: TGTGCCATAGGGACTAGGAGGACAGATACGCAGTATTTT. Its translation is CAIGTRRTDTQYF.

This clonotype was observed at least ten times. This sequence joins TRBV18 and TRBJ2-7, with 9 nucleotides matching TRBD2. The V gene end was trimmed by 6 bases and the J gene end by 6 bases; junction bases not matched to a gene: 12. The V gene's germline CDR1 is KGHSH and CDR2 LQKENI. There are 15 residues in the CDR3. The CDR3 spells CASSSGREGHGEQYF. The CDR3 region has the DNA TGTGCCAGCTCGTCCGGGCGGGAGGGCCACGGCGAGCAGTACTTC.

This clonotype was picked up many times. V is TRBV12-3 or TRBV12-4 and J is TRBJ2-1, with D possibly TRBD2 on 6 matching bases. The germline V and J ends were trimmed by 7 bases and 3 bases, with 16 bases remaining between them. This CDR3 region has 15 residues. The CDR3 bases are TGTGCCAGCACTAGCGTAAGACGGCACTACAATGAGCAGTTCTTC. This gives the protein CASTSVRRHYNEQFF.

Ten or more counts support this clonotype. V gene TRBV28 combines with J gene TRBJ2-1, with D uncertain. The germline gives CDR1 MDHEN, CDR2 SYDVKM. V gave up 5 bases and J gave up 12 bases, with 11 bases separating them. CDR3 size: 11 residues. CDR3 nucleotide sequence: TGTGCCAGCAGTACCGAGAGAGGGCAGTTCTTC. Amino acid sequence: CASSTERGQFF.

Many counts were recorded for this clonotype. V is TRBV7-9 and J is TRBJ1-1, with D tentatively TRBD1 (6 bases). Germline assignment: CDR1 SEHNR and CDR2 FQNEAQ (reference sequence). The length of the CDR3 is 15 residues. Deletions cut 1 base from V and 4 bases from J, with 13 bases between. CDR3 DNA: TGTGCCAGCAGCTTAGTCAACAGGGTAGGCACTGAAGCTTTCTTT. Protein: CASSLVNRVGTEAFF.